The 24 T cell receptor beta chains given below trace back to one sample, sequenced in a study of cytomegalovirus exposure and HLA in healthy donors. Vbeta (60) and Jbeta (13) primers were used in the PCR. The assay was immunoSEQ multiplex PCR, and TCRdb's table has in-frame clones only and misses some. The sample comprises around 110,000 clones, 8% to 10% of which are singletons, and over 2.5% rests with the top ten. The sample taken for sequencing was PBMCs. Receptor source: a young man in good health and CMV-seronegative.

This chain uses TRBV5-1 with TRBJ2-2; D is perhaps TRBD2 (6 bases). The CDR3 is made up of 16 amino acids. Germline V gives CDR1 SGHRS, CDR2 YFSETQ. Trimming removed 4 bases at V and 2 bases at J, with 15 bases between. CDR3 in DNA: TGCGCCAGCAGCGTTACGGGAGCAGGTAACACCGGGGAGCTGTTTTTT. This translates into CASSVTGAGNTGELFF.

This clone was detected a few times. This CDR3 is CASSPGGELFF. The CDR3 nucleotides read TGCGCCAGCAGCCCCGGGGGAGAGCTGTTTTTT. This chain joins TRBV5-1 and TRBJ2-2; weak D call: TRBD2 (6 bases). The CDR3 spans 11 residues. Per the germline V gene, CDR1 is SGHRS and CDR2 is YFSETQ. V was trimmed by 4 bases and J by 11 bases, leaving 9 bases between them.

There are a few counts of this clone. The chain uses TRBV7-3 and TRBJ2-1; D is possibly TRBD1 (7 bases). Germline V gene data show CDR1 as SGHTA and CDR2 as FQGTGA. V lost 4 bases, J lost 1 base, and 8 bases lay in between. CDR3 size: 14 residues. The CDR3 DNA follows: TGTGCCAGCAGCTCAGGGGGGTCCTACAATGAGCAGTTCTTC. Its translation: CASSSGGSYNEQFF.

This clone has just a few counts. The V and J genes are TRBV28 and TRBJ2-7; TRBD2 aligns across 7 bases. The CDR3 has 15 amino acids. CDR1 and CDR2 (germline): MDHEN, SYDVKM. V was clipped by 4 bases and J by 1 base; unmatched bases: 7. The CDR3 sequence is CASSSAWGGSYEQYF. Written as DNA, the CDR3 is TGTGCCAGCAGTTCCGCTTGGGGGGGTTCCTACGAGCAGTACTTC.

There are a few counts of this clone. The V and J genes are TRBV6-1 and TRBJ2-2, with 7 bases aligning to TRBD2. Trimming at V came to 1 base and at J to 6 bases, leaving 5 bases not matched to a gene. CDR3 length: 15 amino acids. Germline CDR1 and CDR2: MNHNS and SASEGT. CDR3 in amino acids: CASSEVGGRAGELFF. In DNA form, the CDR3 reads TGTGCCAGCAGTGAAGTGGGAGGGAGGGCCGGGGAGCTGTTTTTT.

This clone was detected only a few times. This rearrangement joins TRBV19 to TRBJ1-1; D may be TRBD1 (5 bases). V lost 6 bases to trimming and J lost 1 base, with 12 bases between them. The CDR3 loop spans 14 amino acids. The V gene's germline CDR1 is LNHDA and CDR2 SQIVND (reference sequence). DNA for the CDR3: TGTGCCAGTAGCCGGACACAGGCGAACACTGAAGCTTTCTTT. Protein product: CASSRTQANTEAFF.

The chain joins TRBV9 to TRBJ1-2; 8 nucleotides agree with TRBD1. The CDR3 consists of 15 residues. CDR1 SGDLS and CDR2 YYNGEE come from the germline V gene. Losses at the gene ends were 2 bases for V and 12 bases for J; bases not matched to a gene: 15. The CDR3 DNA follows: TGTGCCAGCAGCGTCTACGGACAGGGCCTGAGGAGTCACACCTTC. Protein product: CASSVYGQGLRSHTF.

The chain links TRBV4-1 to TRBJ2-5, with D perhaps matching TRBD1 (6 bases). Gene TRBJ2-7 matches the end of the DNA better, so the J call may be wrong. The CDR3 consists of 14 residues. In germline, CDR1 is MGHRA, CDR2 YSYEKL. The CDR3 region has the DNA TGCGCCAGCAGCTCCCGACAGGTCTCCTACGAGCAGTACTTC. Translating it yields CASSSRQVSYEQYF.

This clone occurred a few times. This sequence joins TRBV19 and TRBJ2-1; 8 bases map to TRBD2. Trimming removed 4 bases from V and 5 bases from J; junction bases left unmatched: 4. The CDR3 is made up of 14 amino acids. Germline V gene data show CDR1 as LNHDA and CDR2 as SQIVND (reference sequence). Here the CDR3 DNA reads TGTGCCAGTAGTAGGGCTAGCGGGCACAATGAGCAGTTCTTC. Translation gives CASSRASGHNEQFF.

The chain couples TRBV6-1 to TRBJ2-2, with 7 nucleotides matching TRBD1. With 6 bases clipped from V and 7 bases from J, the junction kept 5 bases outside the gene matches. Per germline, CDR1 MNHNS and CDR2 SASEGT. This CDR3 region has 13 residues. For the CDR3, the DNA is TGTGCCAGCAGGGGGACAGCCGGCGGGGAGCTGTTTTTT. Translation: CASRGTAGGELFF.

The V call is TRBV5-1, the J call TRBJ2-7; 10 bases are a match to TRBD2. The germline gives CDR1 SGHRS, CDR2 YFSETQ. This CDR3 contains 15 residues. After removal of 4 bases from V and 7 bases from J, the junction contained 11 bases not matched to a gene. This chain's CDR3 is CASSPQTSGPEEQYF. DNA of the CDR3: TGCGCCAGCAGCCCCCAGACTAGCGGGCCGGAAGAGCAGTACTTC. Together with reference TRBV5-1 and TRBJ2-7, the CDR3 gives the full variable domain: KAGVTQTPRYLIKTRGQQVTLSCSPISGHRSVSWYQQTPGQGLQFLFEYFSETQRNKGNFPGRFSGRQFSNSRSEMNVSTLELGDSALYLCASSPQTSGPEEQYFGPGTRLTVT.

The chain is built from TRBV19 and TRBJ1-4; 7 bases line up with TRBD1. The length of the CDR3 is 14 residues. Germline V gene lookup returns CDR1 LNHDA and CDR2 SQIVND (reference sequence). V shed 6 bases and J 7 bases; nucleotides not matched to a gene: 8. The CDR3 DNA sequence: TGTGCCAGTAGACGATGGGACAGCCGTGAAAAACTGTTTTTT. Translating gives CASRRWDSREKLFF.

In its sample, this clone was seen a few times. The CDR3 protein is CASSIVQGAVLEPQHF. CDR3 in DNA: TGTGCCAGTAGTATAGTCCAGGGGGCGGTTTTGGAGCCCCAGCATTTT. V usage is TRBV19 and J usage is TRBJ1-5; 8 nucleotides align to TRBD1. The J segment lost 8 bases and the V segment lost 1 base, leaving 10 bases of the junction unmatched. CDR1 and CDR2 (germline): LNHDA, SQIVND (reference sequence). This CDR3 comprises 16 residues.

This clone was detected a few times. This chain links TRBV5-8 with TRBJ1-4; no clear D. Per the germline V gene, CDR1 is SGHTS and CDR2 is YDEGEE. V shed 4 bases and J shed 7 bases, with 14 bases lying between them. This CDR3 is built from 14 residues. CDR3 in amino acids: CASSLGGVGEKLFF. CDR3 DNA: TGTGCCAGCAGCCTGGGCGGTGTAGGTGAAAAACTGTTTTTT.

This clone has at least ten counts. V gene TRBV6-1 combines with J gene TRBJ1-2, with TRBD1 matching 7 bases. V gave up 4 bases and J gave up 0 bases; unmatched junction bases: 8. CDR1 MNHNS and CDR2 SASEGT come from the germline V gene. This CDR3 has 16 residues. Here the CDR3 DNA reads TGTGCCAGCAGTGGTTACGGACAGGTAGCTAACTATGGCTACACCTTC. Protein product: CASSGYGQVANYGYTF.

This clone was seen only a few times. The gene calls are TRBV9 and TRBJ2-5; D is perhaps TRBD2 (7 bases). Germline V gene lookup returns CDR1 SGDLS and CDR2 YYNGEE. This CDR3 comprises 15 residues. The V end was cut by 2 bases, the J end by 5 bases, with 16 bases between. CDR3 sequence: CASSVGGGASETQYF. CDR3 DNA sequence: TGTGCCAGCAGCGTTGGGGGGGGCGCCTCGGAGACCCAGTACTTC.

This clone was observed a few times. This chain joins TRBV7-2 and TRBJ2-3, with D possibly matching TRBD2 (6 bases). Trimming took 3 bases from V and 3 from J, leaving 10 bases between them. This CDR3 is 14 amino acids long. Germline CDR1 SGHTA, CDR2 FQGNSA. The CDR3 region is CASSFGGLTDTQYF. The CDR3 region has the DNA TGTGCCAGCAGCTTTGGAGGGTTAACAGATACGCAGTATTTT.

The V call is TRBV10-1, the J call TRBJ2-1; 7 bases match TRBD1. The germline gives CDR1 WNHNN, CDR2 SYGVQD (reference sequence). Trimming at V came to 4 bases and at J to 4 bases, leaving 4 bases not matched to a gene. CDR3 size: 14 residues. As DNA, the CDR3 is TGCGCCAGCAGTGTTGACAGGGATTACAATGAGCAGTTCTTC. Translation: CASSVDRDYNEQFF.

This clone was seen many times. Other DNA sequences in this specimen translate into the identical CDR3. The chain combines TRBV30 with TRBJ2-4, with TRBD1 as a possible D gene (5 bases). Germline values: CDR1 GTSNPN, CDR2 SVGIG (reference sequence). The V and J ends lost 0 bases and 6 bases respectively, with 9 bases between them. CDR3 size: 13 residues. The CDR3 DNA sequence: TGTGCCTGGAGTGTACGCCAGGGAAACATTCAGTACTTC. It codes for CAWSVRQGNIQYF. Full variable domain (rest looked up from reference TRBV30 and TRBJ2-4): SQTIHQWPATLVQPVGSPLSLECTVEGTSNPNLYWYRQAAGRGLQLLFYSVGIGQISSEVPQNLSASRPQDRQFILSSKKLLLSDSGFYLCAWSVRQGNIQYFGAGTRLSVL.

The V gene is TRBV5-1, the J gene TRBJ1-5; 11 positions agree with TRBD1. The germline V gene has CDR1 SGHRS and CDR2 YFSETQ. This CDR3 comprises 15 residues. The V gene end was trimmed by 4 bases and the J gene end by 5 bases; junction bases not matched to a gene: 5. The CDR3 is CASSPMGQGDQPQHF. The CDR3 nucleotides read TGCGCCAGCAGCCCTATGGGACAGGGGGATCAGCCCCAGCATTTT.

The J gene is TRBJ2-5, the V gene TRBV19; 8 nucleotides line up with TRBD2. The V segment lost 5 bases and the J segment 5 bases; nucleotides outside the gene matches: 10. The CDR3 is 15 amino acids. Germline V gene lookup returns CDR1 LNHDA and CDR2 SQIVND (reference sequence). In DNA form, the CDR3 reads TGTGCCAGTAGTGATACTAGCGGAGGGCATGAGACCCAGTACTTC. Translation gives CASSDTSGGHETQYF. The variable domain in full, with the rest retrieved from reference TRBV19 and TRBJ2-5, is DGGITQSPKYLFRKEGQNVTLSCEQNLNHDAMYWYRQDPGQGLRLIYYSQIVNDFQKGDIAEGYSVSREKKESFPLTVTSAQKNPTAFYLCASSDTSGGHETQYFGPGTRLLVL.

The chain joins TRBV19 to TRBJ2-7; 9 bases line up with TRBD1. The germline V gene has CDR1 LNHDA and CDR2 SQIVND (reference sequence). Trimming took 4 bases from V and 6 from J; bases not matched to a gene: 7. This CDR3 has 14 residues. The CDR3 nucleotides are TGTGCCAGTAGTAGTGGATGGGGACAGGGCGAGCAGTACTTC. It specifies CASSSGWGQGEQYF.

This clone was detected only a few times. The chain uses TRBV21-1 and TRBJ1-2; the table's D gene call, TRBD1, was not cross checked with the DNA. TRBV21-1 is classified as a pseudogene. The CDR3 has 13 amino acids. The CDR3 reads CASSKTGDYGYTF. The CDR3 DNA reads TGTGCCAGCAGCAAAACAGGGGACTATGGCTACACCTTC.

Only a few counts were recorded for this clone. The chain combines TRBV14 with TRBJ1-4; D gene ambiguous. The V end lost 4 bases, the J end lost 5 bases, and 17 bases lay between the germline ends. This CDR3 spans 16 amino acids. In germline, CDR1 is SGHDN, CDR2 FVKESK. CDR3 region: CASSRLEGQLNEKLFF. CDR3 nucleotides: TGTGCCAGCAGCCGACTAGAAGGGCAGCTAAATGAAAAACTGTTTTTT.